The rows below give T cell receptor beta chains drawn from one sample of a study of glioma-infiltrating T cells. TCRdb itself ran the multiplex PCR reads through MiXCR, one entry per CDR3 protein. The data show under 150,000 distinct CDR3 sequences, roughly two fifths seen once. Material for sequencing was glioma tissue, nonneoplastic brain tissue, or PBMCs (not recorded which). The receptors stem from a human donor with low-grade glioma or glioblastoma, undergoing nonglioma brain surgery, or in good health (not recorded which). Both conserved end residues are part of each CDR3. A D gene is named only where the DNA matches it firmly. Clone size is not always given. Where it is, it says once, few, many or a class for expanded clones.

v_gene: TRBV6-1
abundance: once
d_gene: -
j_gene: TRBJ1-3
CDR3nt: TGTGCCAGCAGCCTGCTATACTCTGGAAACACCATATATTTT
CDR3aa: CASSLLYSGNTIYF

v_gene: TRBV6-1
abundance: -
d_gene: -
j_gene: TRBJ1-5
CDR3nt: TGTGCCAGCAGTCGGGCCGGCGAGCCCCAGCATTTT
CDR3aa: CASSRAGEPQHF

v_gene: TRBV27
abundance: -
d_gene: -
j_gene: TRBJ2-5
CDR3nt: TGTGCCAGCAGTTACGGGAGGGGTAACAGGGGCCTCCAAGAGACCCAGTACTTC
CDR3aa: CASSYGRGNRGLQETQYF

v_gene: TRBV20-1
abundance: few
d_gene: TRBD2
j_gene: TRBJ2-1
CDR3nt: TGCAGTGTCCGGGACTACTACAATGAGCAGTTCTTC
CDR3aa: CSVRDYYNEQFF

v_gene: TRBV19
abundance: -
d_gene: -
j_gene: TRBJ2-3
CDR3nt: TGTGCCAGTAGTATGGGGGGCTATCGAGATACGCAGTATTTT
CDR3aa: CASSMGGYRDTQYF

v_gene: TRBV6-1
abundance: few
d_gene: -
j_gene: TRBJ2-7
CDR3nt: TGTGCCAGCAGCCACCGGAGCAGGTACGAGCAGTACTTC
CDR3aa: CASSHRSRYEQYF

v_gene: TRBV6-6
abundance: -
d_gene: -
j_gene: TRBJ1-2
CDR3nt: TGTGCCAGCAGTAATCCGACAGAGAGCTATGGCTACACCTTC
CDR3aa: CASSNPTESYGYTF

v_gene: TRBV4-1
abundance: few
d_gene: -
j_gene: TRBJ2-5
CDR3nt: TGCGCCAGCAGCCAACTCGGGATCCAAGAGACCCAGTACTTC
CDR3aa: CASSQLGIQETQYF

v_gene: TRBV19
abundance: few
d_gene: -
j_gene: TRBJ2-7
CDR3nt: TGTGCCAGTAGTATGGGTGCGTACTACGAGCAGTACTTC
CDR3aa: CASSMGAYYEQYF

v_gene: TRBV28
abundance: -
d_gene: TRBD2
j_gene: TRBJ2-7
CDR3nt: TGTGCCAGCAGTTTACTGGGGGGGGTCGCCGCCGAGCAGTACTTC
CDR3aa: CASSLLGGVAAEQYF

v_gene: TRBV7-2
abundance: -
d_gene: -
j_gene: TRBJ2-3
CDR3nt: TGTGCCAGCAGCTTACCGGCAGCGGGCCCTAGCACAGATACGCAGTATTTT
CDR3aa: CASSLPAAGPSTDTQYF

v_gene: TRBV27
abundance: few
d_gene: -
j_gene: TRBJ2-3
CDR3nt: TGTGCCAGCAGTCCCTCACAGGGGGGGGGCACAGATACGCAGTATTTT
CDR3aa: CASSPSQGGGTDTQYF

v_gene: TRBV10-3
abundance: -
d_gene: TRBD1
j_gene: TRBJ1-1
CDR3nt: TGTGCCATCAGTCGGGACAGCTATGACACTGAAGCTTTCTTT
CDR3aa: CAISRDSYDTEAFF

v_gene: TRBV7-6
abundance: -
d_gene: -
j_gene: TRBJ2-2
CDR3nt: TGTGCCAGCAGCTACGGTGGGAACACCGGGGAGCTGTTTTTT
CDR3aa: CASSYGGNTGELFF

v_gene: TRBV7-2
abundance: -
d_gene: -
j_gene: TRBJ2-3
CDR3nt: TGTGCCAGCAGCTTAGAGTTAGGCGGTCGCACAGATACGCAGTATTTT
CDR3aa: CASSLELGGRTDTQYF

v_gene: TRBV6-5
abundance: -
d_gene: -
j_gene: TRBJ1-5
CDR3nt: TGTGCCAGCAGTTACGTAGGAAACGGGCAGCCCCAGCATTTT
CDR3aa: CASSYVGNGQPQHF

v_gene: TRBV20-1
abundance: few
d_gene: -
j_gene: TRBJ2-1
CDR3nt: TGCAGTGGTAGTAATCTGGGACGGCAGTTCTTC
CDR3aa: CSGSNLGRQFF

v_gene: TRBV6-5
abundance: -
d_gene: TRBD1
j_gene: TRBJ1-4
CDR3nt: TGTGCCAGCAGTTACGACAGGGGCGATGAAAAACTGTTTTTT
CDR3aa: CASSYDRGDEKLFF

v_gene: TRBV6-1
abundance: many
d_gene: -
j_gene: TRBJ2-1
CDR3nt: TGTGCCAGCTTAAGGGATGCATCCTACAATGAGCAGTTCTTC
CDR3aa: CASLRDASYNEQFF

v_gene: TRBV7-9
abundance: -
d_gene: -
j_gene: TRBJ1-1
CDR3nt: TGTGCCAGCAGCTTGAACGAGGTGCGAACAGGCCCTGAAGCTTTCTTT
CDR3aa: CASSLNEVRTGPEAFF

v_gene: TRBV6-1
abundance: few
d_gene: -
j_gene: TRBJ2-7
CDR3nt: TGTGCCAGCAGCGATCGACTGGGACGCCGGGCCGACGAGCAGTACTTC
CDR3aa: CASSDRLGRRADEQYF

v_gene: TRBV3-1
abundance: few
d_gene: -
j_gene: TRBJ1-3
CDR3nt: TGTGCCAGCAGCCAAGGGACATTTGGAAACACCATATATTTT
CDR3aa: CASSQGTFGNTIYF

v_gene: TRBV6-5
abundance: -
d_gene: TRBD2
j_gene: TRBJ2-5
CDR3nt: TGTGCCAGCAGTTACTCGTCGACTAGCGGACAAGAGACCCAGTACTTC
CDR3aa: CASSYSSTSGQETQYF

v_gene: TRBV20-1
abundance: -
d_gene: -
j_gene: TRBJ1-6
CDR3nt: TGCAGTGCTAGATTTGCAGGGAAGGTCTCACCCCTCCACTTT
CDR3aa: CSARFAGKVSPLHF

v_gene: TRBV6-6
abundance: -
d_gene: TRBD1
j_gene: TRBJ1-6
CDR3nt: TGTGCCAGTCACTCGGGACAGGGTTATTCACCCCTCCACTTT
CDR3aa: CASHSGQGYSPLHF

v_gene: TRBV20-1
abundance: -
d_gene: TRBD1
j_gene: TRBJ2-3
CDR3nt: TGCAGTGCTAGTTACATCCCGGGACAGGGAAGCACAGATACGCAGTATTTT
CDR3aa: CSASYIPGQGSTDTQYF

v_gene: TRBV20-1
abundance: many
d_gene: TRBD2
j_gene: TRBJ2-1
CDR3nt: TGCAGTTCGGAGCTAGCGGCCTACAATGAGCAGTTCTTC
CDR3aa: CSSELAAYNEQFF

v_gene: TRBV15
abundance: few
d_gene: TRBD1
j_gene: TRBJ1-4
CDR3nt: TGTGCCACCAGCACCCGACAGGGGGAGGAAAAACTGTTTTTT
CDR3aa: CATSTRQGEEKLFF

v_gene: TRBV7-2
abundance: -
d_gene: TRBD2
j_gene: TRBJ2-7
CDR3nt: TGTGCCAGCAGCTTAGAACAGCGGGGCTACGAGCAGTACTTC
CDR3aa: CASSLEQRGYEQYF

v_gene: TRBV7-2
abundance: -
d_gene: -
j_gene: TRBJ1-6
CDR3nt: TGTGCCAGCAGTGCAGGTCTCAGTGGTAATTCACCCCTCCACTTT
CDR3aa: CASSAGLSGNSPLHF

v_gene: TRBV6-1
abundance: -
d_gene: TRBD1
j_gene: TRBJ1-5
CDR3nt: TGTGCCAGCAGACGGACAGGGGACAACCAGCCCCAGCATTTT
CDR3aa: CASRRTGDNQPQHF

v_gene: TRBV18
abundance: few
d_gene: -
j_gene: TRBJ2-5
CDR3nt: TGTGCCAGCTACCAAGAGACCCAGTACTTC
CDR3aa: CASYQETQYF

v_gene: TRBV28
abundance: many
d_gene: TRBD2
j_gene: TRBJ2-5
CDR3nt: TGTGCCAGCAGACGGCGGGAGAGGGCCCAGTACTTC
CDR3aa: CASRRRERAQYF

v_gene: TRBV20-1
abundance: few
d_gene: -
j_gene: TRBJ2-7
CDR3nt: TGCAGTGCTAGAGCCCCAAACTACGAGCAGTACTTC
CDR3aa: CSARAPNYEQYF

v_gene: TRBV15
abundance: -
d_gene: -
j_gene: TRBJ2-7
CDR3nt: TGTGCCACCAGCAGAGAAAACGACGAGCAGTACTTC
CDR3aa: CATSRENDEQYF

v_gene: TRBV6-1
abundance: few
d_gene: -
j_gene: TRBJ1-5
CDR3nt: TGTGCCAGCAGTGGGGAGTACCAGCATTTT
CDR3aa: CASSGEYQHF

v_gene: TRBV7-7
abundance: -
d_gene: TRBD1
j_gene: TRBJ2-1
CDR3nt: TGTGCTAGCAGCTTAGCAGGGGGCTTGCAATCTGAGCAGTTCTTC
CDR3aa: CASSLAGGLQSEQFF

v_gene: TRBV20-1
abundance: -
d_gene: TRBD2
j_gene: TRBJ2-1
CDR3nt: TGCAGTGCCAACCGACCGGGACTAGCGCCTAATGAGCAGTTCTTC
CDR3aa: CSANRPGLAPNEQFF

v_gene: TRBV18
abundance: few
d_gene: -
j_gene: TRBJ1-1
CDR3nt: TGTGCCAGCTCATCATCAACAGGTTCAGCTGAAGCTTTCTTT
CDR3aa: CASSSSTGSAEAFF

v_gene: TRBV20-1
abundance: few
d_gene: TRBD1
j_gene: TRBJ1-6
CDR3nt: TGCAGTGCTAGAGATGGGACAGGGAACTCACCCCTCCACTTT
CDR3aa: CSARDGTGNSPLHF

v_gene: TRBV3-1
abundance: -
d_gene: -
j_gene: TRBJ2-5
CDR3nt: TGTGCCAGCAGCCAAGATGATAGGACTTCTTTGTACTTC
CDR3aa: CASSQDDRTSLYF

v_gene: TRBV20-1
abundance: -
d_gene: TRBD2
j_gene: TRBJ2-4
CDR3nt: TGCAGTGGATCCGGGACTAGAGGGAGAGCCAAAAACATTCAGTACTTC
CDR3aa: CSGSGTRGRAKNIQYF

v_gene: TRBV28
abundance: -
d_gene: -
j_gene: TRBJ2-2
CDR3nt: TGTGCCAGCAGACACAGGTCCGGGGAGCTGTTTTTT
CDR3aa: CASRHRSGELFF

v_gene: TRBV25-1
abundance: -
d_gene: -
j_gene: TRBJ2-2
CDR3nt: TGTGCCAGCGGTGAAGAGGGGAACACCGGGGAGCTGTTTTTT
CDR3aa: CASGEEGNTGELFF

v_gene: TRBV27
abundance: few
d_gene: -
j_gene: TRBJ2-3
CDR3nt: TGTGCCAGCAGCTCCACCCCCTGGTCCCTCGGGCAGTATTTT
CDR3aa: CASSSTPWSLGQYF

v_gene: TRBV19
abundance: -
d_gene: TRBD2
j_gene: TRBJ2-2
CDR3nt: TGTGCCAGTACCTCTAGCGGGAGGATCCACACCGGGGAGCTGTTTTTT
CDR3aa: CASTSSGRIHTGELFF

v_gene: TRBV20-1
abundance: few
d_gene: -
j_gene: TRBJ2-4
CDR3nt: TGCAGTGCTAGAGATGGCTCGCAGGCTGGAAACATTCAGTACTTC
CDR3aa: CSARDGSQAGNIQYF

v_gene: TRBV18
abundance: few
d_gene: TRBD1
j_gene: TRBJ2-3
CDR3nt: TGTGCCAGCTCACCACCGGTGGACAGGGGTACGCAGTATTTT
CDR3aa: CASSPPVDRGTQYF

v_gene: TRBV6-1
abundance: few
d_gene: -
j_gene: TRBJ2-5
CDR3nt: TGTGCCAGCAGTGACTTTGTAGGAGAGACCCAGTACTTC
CDR3aa: CASSDFVGETQYF

v_gene: TRBV6-9
abundance: few
d_gene: -
j_gene: TRBJ2-3
CDR3nt: TGTGCCAGCAGTTACCGCGGACTTCGCACAGATACGCAGTATTTT
CDR3aa: CASSYRGLRTDTQYF

v_gene: TRBV4-1
abundance: -
d_gene: -
j_gene: TRBJ1-2
CDR3nt: TGTGCCAGCAGCCGGGACCCAGCTAACTATGGCTACACCTTC
CDR3aa: CASSRDPANYGYTF

v_gene: TRBV19
abundance: few
d_gene: -
j_gene: TRBJ2-1
CDR3nt: TGTGCCAGTAGTATAGTGTGGGGGAACAATGAGCAGTTCTTC
CDR3aa: CASSIVWGNNEQFF

v_gene: TRBV20-1
abundance: -
d_gene: -
j_gene: TRBJ1-1
CDR3nt: TGCAGTGCTTTGGACGGATTGAACACTGAAGCTTTATTT
CDR3aa: CSALDGLNTEALF

v_gene: TRBV20-1
abundance: few
d_gene: TRBD1
j_gene: TRBJ1-5
CDR3nt: TGCAGTGCTAGACAAAGGACAGGGGATTATCAGCCCCAGCATTTT
CDR3aa: CSARQRTGDYQPQHF